This passage covers 10 T cell receptor beta chains from one sample sequenced in a study of Ad26.COV2.S vaccination and SARS-CoV-2 variants (dated by TCRdb to the early 2020s). Library preparation was by the immunoSEQ multiplex PCR assay. TCRdb took over this immuneACCESS table, retaining in-frame rearrangements with V and J assigned. Such tables are incomplete; in checked studies, under half of the missing clones stem from an unresolved V gene, and the remainder is unexplained. In this sample the table shows hundreds of thousands of clones, 88% of which occur a single time. The ten most abundant clones make up 6.4% of the sample. Explained via the paper, the treatment or condition label denotes: some 19 received Ad26.COV2.S at low or high dose, single or two shots; 5 received placebo; per-sample allocation not given. For vaccine and placebo recipients, repertoires were sequenced using samples collected on day 63 after the first injection.

The material was peripheral blood, obtained in a trial of Ad26.COV2.S vaccine versus placebo. These TCRs come from a person between 18 and 60 years old who received the Ad26.COV2.S COVID-19 vaccine or a placebo.

V gene TRBV7-3 combines with J gene TRBJ2-2, with unresolved D. V lost 5 bases to trimming and J lost 4 bases, with 8 bases between them. CDR3 length: 13 residues. Germline assignment: CDR1 SGHTA and CDR2 FQGTGA. CDR3 region: CASSRFGTGELFF. The CDR3 DNA follows: TGTGCCAGCAGCCGGTTTGGCACCGGGGAGCTGTTTTTT.

V is TRBV6-2 or TRBV6-3 and J is TRBJ2-7; weak D call: TRBD1 (5 bases). V was cut by 6 bases and J by 1 base, with 10 bases left in between. The CDR3 is 13 amino acids. Germline assignment: CDR1 MNHEY and CDR2 SVGEGT. DNA of the CDR3: TGTGCCAGCAGCCACGACAGTTCCTACGAGCAGTACTTC. Translated, it gives CASSHDSSYEQYF.

This chain connects TRBV10-2 to TRBJ1-5; D may be TRBD1 (5 bases). This CDR3 has 16 amino acids. The ends were cut back, 2 bases at V and 1 base at J, with 12 bases in the middle. From germline, CDR1 is WSHSY and CDR2 SAAADI. The CDR3 here is CASSEGHSVSNQPQHF. CDR3 sequence (DNA): TGCGCCAGCAGTGAGGGACATTCCGTGAGCAATCAGCCCCAGCATTTT.

The genes are TRBV7-3 and TRBJ2-7, with D unclear. V dropped 4 bases and J dropped 1 base, with 17 bases sitting between them. CDR3 size: 16 residues. Germline CDR1 and CDR2: SGHTA and FQGTGA. CDR3 in DNA: TGTGCCAGCAGCTCTCATTGGTCTGGAAGGTCCTACGAGCAGTACTTC. Amino acids: CASSSHWSGRSYEQYF.

This chain connects TRBV7-9 to TRBJ1-6, with 7 bases that match TRBD1. V lost 2 bases, J lost 7 bases, and 14 bases stayed unmatched. There are 18 residues in the CDR3. From germline, CDR1 is SEHNR and CDR2 FQNEAQ (reference sequence). In DNA form, the CDR3 reads TGTGCCAGCAGCTTACGGGACAGTGGGCCTTTCGGGAATTCACCCCTCCACTTT. It specifies CASSLRDSGPFGNSPLHF. Based on the CDR3 plus reference TRBV7-9 and TRBJ1-6, the full variable domain is DTGVSQNPRHKITKRGQNVTFRCDPISEHNRLYWYRQTLGQGPEFLTYFQNEAQLEKSRLLSDRFSAERPKGSFSTLEIQRTEQGDSAMYLCASSLRDSGPFGNSPLHFGNGTRLTVT.

The V call is TRBV5-5, the J call TRBJ1-5, with TRBD1 matching 8 bases. Losses at the gene ends were 0 bases for V and 6 bases for J; bases not matched to a gene: 2. Germline loops: CDR1 SGHKS, CDR2 YYEKEE (reference sequence). This CDR3 region has 14 residues. DNA for the CDR3: TGTGCCAGCAGCTTGGGGACAGGGTTTCAGCCCCAGCATTTT. Residues: CASSLGTGFQPQHF.

V is TRBV28 and J is TRBJ1-6; TRBD1 might be the D (5 bases). Germline CDR1 and CDR2: MDHEN and SYDVKM. V lost 4 bases and J lost 5, with 12 bases in between. The CDR3 has 15 amino acids. The DNA of the CDR3 is TGTGCCAGCAGTTATCTCAGGGTTAATAATTCACCCCTCCACTTT. This translates into CASSYLRVNNSPLHF.

V usage is TRBV11-3 and J usage is TRBJ2-3; the match to TRBD1 covers 10 bases. The germline CDR1 and CDR2 sequences are SGHNT and YENEEA. The CDR3 contains 16 residues. The trim removed 4 bases at V and 3 bases at J, leaving 7 bases unmatched. The CDR3 nucleotides read TGTGCCAGCAGCTCCCGGACAGGGGGGTTGACAGATACGCAGTATTTT. This translates into CASSSRTGGLTDTQYF.

The chain employs TRBV6-5 and TRBJ1-5; D remains unclear. Trimming took off 6 bases at V and 6 bases at J, with 9 bases between the two ends. Germline loops: CDR1 MNHEY, CDR2 SVGAGI. The length of the CDR3 is 12 residues. CDR3 sequence (DNA): TGTGCCAGCAGCTACATAGGTCAGCCCCAGCATTTT. This sequence encodes CASSYIGQPQHF.

The CDR3 is CAWSPRGGINQPQHF. Here the CDR3 DNA reads TGTGCCTGGAGTCCAAGAGGCGGGATTAATCAGCCCCAGCATTTT. The rearrangement links TRBV30 to TRBJ1-5; D call uncertain. The CDR3 extends over 15 amino acids. The germline gives CDR1 GTSNPN, CDR2 SVGIG (reference sequence). Trimming pared 2 bases from V and 4 bases from J, leaving 15 bases between. Looking up the rest from reference TRBV30 and TRBJ1-5 gives the full variable domain: SQTIHQWPATLVQPVGSPLSLECTVEGTSNPNLYWYRQAAGRGLQLLFYSVGIGQISSEVPQNLSASRPQDRQFILSSKKLLLSDSGFYLCAWSPRGGINQPQHFGDGTRLSIL.